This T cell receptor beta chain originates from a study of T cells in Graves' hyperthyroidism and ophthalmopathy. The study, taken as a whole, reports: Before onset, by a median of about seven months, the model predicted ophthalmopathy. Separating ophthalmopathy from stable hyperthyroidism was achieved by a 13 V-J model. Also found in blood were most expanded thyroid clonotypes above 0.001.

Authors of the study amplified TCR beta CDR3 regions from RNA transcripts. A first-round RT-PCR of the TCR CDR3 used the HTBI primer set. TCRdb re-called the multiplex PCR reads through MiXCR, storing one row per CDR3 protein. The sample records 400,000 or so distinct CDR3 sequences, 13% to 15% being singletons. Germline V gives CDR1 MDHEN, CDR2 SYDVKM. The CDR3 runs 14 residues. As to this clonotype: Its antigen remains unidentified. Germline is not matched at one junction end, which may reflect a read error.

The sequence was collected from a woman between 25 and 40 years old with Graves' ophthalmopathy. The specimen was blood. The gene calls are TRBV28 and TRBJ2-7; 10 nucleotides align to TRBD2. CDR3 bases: TGTTCCAGCAGTCTAGCGGGGGAAACCTACGAGCAGTACTTC. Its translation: CSSSLAGETYEQYF.